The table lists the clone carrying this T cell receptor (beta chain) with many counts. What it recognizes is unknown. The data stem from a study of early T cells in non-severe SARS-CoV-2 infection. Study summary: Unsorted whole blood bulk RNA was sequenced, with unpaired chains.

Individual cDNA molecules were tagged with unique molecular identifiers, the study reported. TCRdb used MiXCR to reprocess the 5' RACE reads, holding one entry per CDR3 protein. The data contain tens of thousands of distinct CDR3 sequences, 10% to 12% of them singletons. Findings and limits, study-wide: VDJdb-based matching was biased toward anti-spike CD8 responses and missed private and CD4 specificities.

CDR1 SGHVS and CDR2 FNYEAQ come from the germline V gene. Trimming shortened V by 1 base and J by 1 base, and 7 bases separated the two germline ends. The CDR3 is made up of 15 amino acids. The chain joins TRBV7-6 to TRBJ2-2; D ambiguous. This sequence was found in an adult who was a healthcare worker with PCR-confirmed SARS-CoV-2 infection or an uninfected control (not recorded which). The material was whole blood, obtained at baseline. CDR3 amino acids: CASSLVQLNTGELFF. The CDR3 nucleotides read TGTGCCAGCAGCTTAGTACAGTTGAACACCGGGGAGCTGTTTTTT. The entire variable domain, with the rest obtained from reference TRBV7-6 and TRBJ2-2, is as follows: GAGVSQSPRYKVTKRGQDVALRCDPISGHVSLYWYRQALGQGPEFLTYFNYEAQQDKSGLPNDRFSAERPEGSISTLTIQRTEQRDSAMYRCASSLVQLNTGELFFGEGSRLTVL.